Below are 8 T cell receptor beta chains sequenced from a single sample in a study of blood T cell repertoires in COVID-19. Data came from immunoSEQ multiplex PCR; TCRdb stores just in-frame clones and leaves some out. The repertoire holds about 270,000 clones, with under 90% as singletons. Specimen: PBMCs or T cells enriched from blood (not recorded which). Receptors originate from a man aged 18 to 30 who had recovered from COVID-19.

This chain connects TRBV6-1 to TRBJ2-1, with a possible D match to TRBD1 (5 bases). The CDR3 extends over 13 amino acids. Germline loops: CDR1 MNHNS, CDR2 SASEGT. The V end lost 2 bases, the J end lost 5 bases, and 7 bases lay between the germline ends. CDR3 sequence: CASSESGNNEQFF. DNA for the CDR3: TGTGCCAGCAGTGAATCAGGGAACAATGAGCAGTTCTTC.

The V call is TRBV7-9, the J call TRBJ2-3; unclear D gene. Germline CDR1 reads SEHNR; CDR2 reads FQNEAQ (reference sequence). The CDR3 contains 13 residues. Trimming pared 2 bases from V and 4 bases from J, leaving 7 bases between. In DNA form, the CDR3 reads TGTGCCAGCAGCTTACCGGCGGCAGATACGCAGTATTTT. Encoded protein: CASSLPAADTQYF.

CDR3 in DNA: TGTGCCAGCAGTCTCCCCGGGAACACCGGGGAGCTGTTTTTT. Protein: CASSLPGNTGELFF. The genes are TRBV28 and TRBJ2-2, with D hard to call. The CDR3 loop spans 14 amino acids. Germline V gives CDR1 MDHEN, CDR2 SYDVKM. Deletions cut 5 bases from V and 1 base from J, with 8 bases between.

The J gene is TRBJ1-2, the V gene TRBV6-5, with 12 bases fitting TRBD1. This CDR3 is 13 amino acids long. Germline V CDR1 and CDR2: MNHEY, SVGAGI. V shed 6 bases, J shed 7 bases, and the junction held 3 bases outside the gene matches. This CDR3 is CASRGQGATGYTF. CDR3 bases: TGTGCCAGCAGGGGACAGGGGGCAACTGGCTACACCTTC.

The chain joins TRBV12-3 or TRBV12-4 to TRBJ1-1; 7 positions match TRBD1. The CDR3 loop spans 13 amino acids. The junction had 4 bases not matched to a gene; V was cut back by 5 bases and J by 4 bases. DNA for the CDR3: TGTGCCAGCAGTACAGGGGCGACCACTGAAGCTTTCTTT. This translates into CASSTGATTEAFF.

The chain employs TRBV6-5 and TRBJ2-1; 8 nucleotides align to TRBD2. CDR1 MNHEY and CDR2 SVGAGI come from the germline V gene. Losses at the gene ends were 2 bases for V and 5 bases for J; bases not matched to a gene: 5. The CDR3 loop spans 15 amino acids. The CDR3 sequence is CASSYQAGVNNEQFF. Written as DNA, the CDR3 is TGTGCCAGCAGTTACCAAGCGGGAGTGAACAATGAGCAGTTCTTC.

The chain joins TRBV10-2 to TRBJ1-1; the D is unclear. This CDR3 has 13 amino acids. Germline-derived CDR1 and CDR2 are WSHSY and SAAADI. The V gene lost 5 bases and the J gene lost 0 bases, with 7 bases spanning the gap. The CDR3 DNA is TGCGCCAGCAGTTTGGAGGTGAACACTGAAGCTTTCTTT. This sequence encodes CASSLEVNTEAFF.

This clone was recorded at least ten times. The CDR3 DNA is TGTGCCAGCAGCCGGGGACAGGGAACCTACGAGCAGTACTTC. Residues: CASSRGQGTYEQYF. This chain joins TRBV7-2 and TRBJ2-7, with 9 positions matching TRBD1. J gave up 2 bases and V 5 bases, and 4 bases lay outside the gene matches. The CDR3 is 14 residues long. Germline-derived CDR1 and CDR2 are SGHTA and FQGNSA.